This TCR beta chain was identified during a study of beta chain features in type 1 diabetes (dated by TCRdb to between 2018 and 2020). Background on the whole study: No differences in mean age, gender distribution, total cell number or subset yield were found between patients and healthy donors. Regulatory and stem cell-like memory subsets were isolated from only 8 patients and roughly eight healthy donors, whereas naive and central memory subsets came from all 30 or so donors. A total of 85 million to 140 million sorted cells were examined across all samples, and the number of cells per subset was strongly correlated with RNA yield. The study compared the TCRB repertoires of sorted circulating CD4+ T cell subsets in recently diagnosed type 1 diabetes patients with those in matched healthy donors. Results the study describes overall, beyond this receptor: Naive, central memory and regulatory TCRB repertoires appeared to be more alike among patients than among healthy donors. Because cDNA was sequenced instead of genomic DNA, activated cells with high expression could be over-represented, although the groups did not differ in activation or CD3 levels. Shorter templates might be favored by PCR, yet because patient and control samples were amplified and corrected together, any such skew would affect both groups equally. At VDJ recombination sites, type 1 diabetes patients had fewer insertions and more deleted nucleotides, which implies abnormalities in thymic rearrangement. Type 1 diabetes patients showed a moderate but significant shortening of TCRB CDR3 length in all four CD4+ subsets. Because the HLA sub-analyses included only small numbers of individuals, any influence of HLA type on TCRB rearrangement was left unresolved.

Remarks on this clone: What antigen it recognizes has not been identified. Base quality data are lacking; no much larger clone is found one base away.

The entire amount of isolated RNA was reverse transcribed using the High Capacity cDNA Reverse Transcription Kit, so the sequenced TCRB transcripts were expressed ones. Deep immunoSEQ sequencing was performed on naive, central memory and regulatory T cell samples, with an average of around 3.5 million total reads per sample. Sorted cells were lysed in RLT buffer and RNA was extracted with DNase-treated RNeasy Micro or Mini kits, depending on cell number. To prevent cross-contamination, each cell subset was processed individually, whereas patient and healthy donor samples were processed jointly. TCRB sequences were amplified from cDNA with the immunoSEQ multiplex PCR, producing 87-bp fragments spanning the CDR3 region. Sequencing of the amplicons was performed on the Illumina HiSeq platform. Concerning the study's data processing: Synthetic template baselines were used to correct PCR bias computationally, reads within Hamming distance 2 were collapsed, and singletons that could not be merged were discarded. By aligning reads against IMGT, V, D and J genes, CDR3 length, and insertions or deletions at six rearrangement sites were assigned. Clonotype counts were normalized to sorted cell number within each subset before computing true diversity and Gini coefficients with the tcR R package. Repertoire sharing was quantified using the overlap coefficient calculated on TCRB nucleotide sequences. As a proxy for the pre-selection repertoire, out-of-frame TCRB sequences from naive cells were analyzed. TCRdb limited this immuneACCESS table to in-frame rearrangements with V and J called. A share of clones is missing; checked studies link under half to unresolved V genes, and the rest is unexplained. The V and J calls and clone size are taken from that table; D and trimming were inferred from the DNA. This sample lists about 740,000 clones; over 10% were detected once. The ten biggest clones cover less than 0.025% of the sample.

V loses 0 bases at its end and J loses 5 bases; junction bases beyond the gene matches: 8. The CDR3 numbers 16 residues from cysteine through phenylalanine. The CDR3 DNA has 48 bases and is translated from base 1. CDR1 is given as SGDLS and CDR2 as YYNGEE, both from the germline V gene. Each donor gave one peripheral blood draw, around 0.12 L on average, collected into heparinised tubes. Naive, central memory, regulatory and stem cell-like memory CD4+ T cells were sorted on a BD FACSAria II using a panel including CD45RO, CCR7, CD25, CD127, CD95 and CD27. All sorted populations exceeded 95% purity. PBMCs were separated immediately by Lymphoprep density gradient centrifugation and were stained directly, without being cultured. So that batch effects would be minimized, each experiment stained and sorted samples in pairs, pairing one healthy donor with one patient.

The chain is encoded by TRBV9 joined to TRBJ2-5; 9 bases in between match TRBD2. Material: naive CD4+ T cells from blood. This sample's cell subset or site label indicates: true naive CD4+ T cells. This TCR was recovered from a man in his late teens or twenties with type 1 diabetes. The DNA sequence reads TGTGCCAGCAGCGTAGCTGGCGGGGGGGCTGGTGAGACCCAGTACTTC. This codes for CASSVAGGGAGETQYF.